Presented here are 14 T cell receptor beta chains from one specimen sequenced in a study of post-analysis software for immune sequencing data. Study conclusions and caveats: Included in a set of about 5 TRBV segments more frequent in patients than controls were TRBV5-6, TRBV5-1 and TRBV20-1.

No antigen has been assigned to these receptors. TCR beta libraries were prepared from cDNA with unique molecular identifiers. One entry per CDR3 protein, called by TCRdb with MiXCR from the PCR reads. The sample contains around 400,000 distinct CDR3 sequences, roughly 40% of which appear only once. Sequencing was done on a sample of blood. The receptors were gathered from a girl aged 2-10 years with multiple sclerosis.

In its sample, this clonotype was seen a few times. The rearrangement uses TRBV6-6 and TRBJ2-6; D ambiguous. The V end lost 6 bases, the J end lost 4 bases, and 13 bases lay between the germline ends. CDR3 length: 15 residues. The germline CDR1 and CDR2 sequences are MNHNY and SVGAGI (reference sequence). The CDR3 DNA follows: TGTGCCAGCAGCTGGTCCGCAGGCGGGGCCAACGTCCTGACTTTC. Translating gives CASSWSAGGANVLTF.

This clonotype was counted a few times. The chain joins TRBV19 to TRBJ2-7; possible D gene TRBD1, 5 bases. The CDR3 has 14 residues. Germline CDR1 is LNHDA and CDR2 is SQIVND (reference sequence). V gave up 3 bases and J gave up 3 bases, with 12 bases separating them. The CDR3 sequence: CASSMGPHNYEQYF. As DNA, the CDR3 is TGTGCCAGTAGTATGGGGCCGCATAACTACGAGCAGTACTTC.

In this sample, this clonotype turned up a few times. J is TRBJ2-7 and V is TRBV7-3, with D perhaps matching TRBD2 (6 bases). V shed 4 bases and J shed 5 bases, with 15 bases lying between them. There are 14 residues in the CDR3. CDR1 SGHTA and CDR2 FQGTGA come from the germline V gene. The CDR3 DNA follows: TGTGCCAGCAGCTCGATGGGGGGTGAGAACGAGCAGTACTTC. As protein: CASSSMGGENEQYF.

The V and J genes are TRBV29-1 and TRBJ2-4; a possible D gene is TRBD2 (6 bases). The better agreement between TRBJ2-7 and the DNA end casts doubt on the J call. Germline assignment: CDR1 SQVTM and CDR2 ANQGSEA. The CDR3 extends over 13 amino acids. The CDR3 nucleotides are TGCAGCGTCGCGGGGAGAAATTACTACGAGCAGTACTTC. Translating gives CSVAGRNYYEQYF.

V usage is TRBV5-1 and J usage is TRBJ2-1, with 14 bases identical to TRBD2. J lost 10 bases, V lost 1 base, and 13 bases had no gene match. In germline, CDR1 is SGHRS, CDR2 YFSETQ. CDR3 length equals 18 residues. CDR3 amino acids: CASSLSGGTSGGLREQFF. The DNA of the CDR3 is TGCGCCAGCAGCTTGAGCGGAGGGACTAGCGGGGGATTAAGGGAGCAGTTCTTC.

The sample holds a few counts of this clonotype. V is TRBV25-1 and J is TRBJ1-2; D remains unclear. Trimming removed 3 bases from V and 3 bases from J, with 17 bases in between. The CDR3 loop spans 16 amino acids. The germline CDR1 and CDR2 sequences are MGHDK and SYGVNS. The CDR3 DNA is TGTGCCAGCAGTGAGGGTCTAGGAGGGATGGACTATGGCTACACCTTC. Translated: CASSEGLGGMDYGYTF.

This chain joins TRBV7-6 and TRBJ2-1, with 10 bases aligning to TRBD2. The trim removed 3 bases at V and 5 bases at J, leaving 4 bases unmatched. This CDR3 is 15 amino acids long. Germline CDR1 SGHVS, CDR2 FNYEAQ. The CDR3 DNA follows: TGTGCCAGCAGCTTCCTAGCGGGGGTCGACAATGAGCAGTTCTTC. This sequence encodes CASSFLAGVDNEQFF.

This clonotype appeared a few times. The chain has TRBV20-1 and TRBJ2-5; D could derive from TRBD1 or TRBD2 (6 bases each). The J call may be faulty, since TRBJ2-7 better matches the DNA end. The CDR3 consists of 13 residues. CDR1 DFQATT and CDR2 SNEGSKA come from the germline V gene (reference sequence). In DNA, the CDR3 is TGCAGTGCTAAATGGCAGGGGAGGAACGAGCAGTACTTC. Protein sequence: CSAKWQGRNEQYF.

This clonotype has more than one count but fewer than ten. The CDR3 DNA is TGTGCCAGCAGTTTAGGGCAGGGCACCTTCTACGAGCAGTACTTC. Its protein is CASSLGQGTFYEQYF. This rearrangement joins TRBV28 to TRBJ2-7, with D possibly TRBD1 on 5 matching bases. This CDR3 is built from 15 residues. Looked up from germline, CDR1 is MDHEN and CDR2 is SYDVKM. The V end lost 2 bases, the J end lost 3 bases, and 14 bases lay between the germline ends. Supplemented by reference TRBV28 and TRBJ2-7, the full variable domain reads DVKVTQSSRYLVKRTGEKVFLECVQDMDHENMFWYRQDPGLGLRLIYFSYDVKMKEKGDIPEGYSVSREKKERFSLILESASTNQTSMYLCASSLGQGTFYEQYFGPGTRLTVT.

This sequence joins TRBV7-2 and TRBJ2-1; no clear D. The V gene lost 4 bases and the J gene lost 10 bases, with 20 bases spanning the gap. The CDR3 contains 15 residues. Looked up from germline, CDR1 is SGHTA and CDR2 is FQGNSA. In nucleotides, the CDR3 is TGTGCCAGCAGCTCACCCGACTGGCAAGGTTGGGAGCAGTTCTTC. Translated: CASSSPDWQGWEQFF.

The chain employs TRBV14 and TRBJ2-6; TRBD1 is a possible D gene (6 bases). Germline V gives CDR1 SGHDN, CDR2 FVKESK. The CDR3 has 19 amino acids. Trimming took 2 bases from V and 0 from J, leaving 17 bases between them. CDR3: CASSQRATGQFSGANVLTF. The DNA of the CDR3 is TGTGCCAGCAGCCAAAGGGCGACAGGCCAGTTCTCTGGGGCCAACGTCCTGACTTTC. Full variable domain (outside the CDR3, taken from reference TRBV14 and TRBJ2-6): EAGVTQFPSHSVIEKGQTVTLRCDPISGHDNLYWYRRVMGKEIKFLLHFVKESKQDESGMPNNRFLAERTGGTYSTLKVQPAELEDSGVYFCASSQRATGQFSGANVLTFGAGSRLTVL.

This chain connects TRBV7-9 to TRBJ1-2; D is ambiguous. With 2 bases removed from V and 6 bases from J, the gap between germline ends came to 10 bases. This CDR3 comprises 13 residues. CDR1 SEHNR and CDR2 FQNEAQ come from the germline V gene (reference sequence). The CDR3 region is CASSLQERDGYTF. The CDR3 region has the DNA TGTGCCAGCAGCTTACAGGAGCGCGATGGCTACACCTTC. Full variable domain (outside the CDR3, taken from reference TRBV7-9 and TRBJ1-2): DTGVSQNPRHKITKRGQNVTFRCDPISEHNRLYWYRQTLGQGPEFLTYFQNEAQLEKSRLLSDRFSAERPKGSFSTLEIQRTEQGDSAMYLCASSLQERDGYTFGSGTRLTVV.

This clonotype was recorded a few times. The CDR3 loop is CASSDPRRGYQETQYF. The CDR3 DNA reads TGTGCCAGCAGTGACCCTCGCAGGGGCTACCAAGAGACCCAGTACTTC. The rearrangement uses TRBV2 and TRBJ2-5; D perhaps matches TRBD1 (6 bases). The CDR3 is made up of 16 amino acids. Per germline, CDR1 SNHLY and CDR2 FYNNEI. V gave up 3 bases and J gave up 0 bases, with 14 bases separating them.

V is TRBV12-3 or TRBV12-4 and J is TRBJ1-2; no firm D call. Trimming removed 3 bases at V and 12 bases at J, with 17 bases between. The CDR3 sequence is 13 residues long. The CDR3 nucleotides are TGTGCCAGCAGTTTCGCATTTCGTCGGGAGGACACCTTC. Translated: CASSFAFRREDTF.